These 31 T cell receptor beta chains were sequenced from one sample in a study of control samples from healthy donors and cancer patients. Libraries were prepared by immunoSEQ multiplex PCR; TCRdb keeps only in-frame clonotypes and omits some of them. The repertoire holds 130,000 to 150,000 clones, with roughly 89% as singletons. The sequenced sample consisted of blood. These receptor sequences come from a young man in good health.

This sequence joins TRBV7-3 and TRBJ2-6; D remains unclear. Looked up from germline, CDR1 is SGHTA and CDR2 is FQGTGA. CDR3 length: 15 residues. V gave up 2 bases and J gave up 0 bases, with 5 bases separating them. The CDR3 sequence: CASSLLNSGANVLTF. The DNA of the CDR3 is TGTGCCAGCAGCTTACTAAACTCTGGGGCCAACGTCCTGACTTTC.

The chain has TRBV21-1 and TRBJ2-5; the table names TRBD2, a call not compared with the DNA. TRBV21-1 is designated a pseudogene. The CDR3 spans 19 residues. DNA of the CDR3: TGTGCCAGCAGCAAAATCCGATTTATTCTAGCGGGGGGGCGCGAGACCCAGTACTTC. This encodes CASSKIRFILAGGRETQYF.

The CDR3 DNA sequence: TGTGCCAGCAGCCAAGGGCCAGGGGGTCAGCCCCAGCATTTT. Residues: CASSQGPGGQPQHF. The rearrangement uses TRBV11-2 and TRBJ1-5; 7 bases are shared with TRBD1. V trimming: 5 bases; J trimming: 6 bases; junction bases outside the gene matches: 7. CDR3 length: 14 residues. Germline V CDR1 and CDR2: SGHAT, FQNNGV. Drawing the rest from reference TRBV11-2 and TRBJ1-5, the complete variable domain is EAGVAQSPRYKIIEKRQSVAFWCNPISGHATLYWYQQILGQGPKLLIQFQNNGVVDDSQLPKDRFSAERLKGVDSTLKIQPAKLEDSAVYLCASSQGPGGQPQHFGDGTRLSIL.

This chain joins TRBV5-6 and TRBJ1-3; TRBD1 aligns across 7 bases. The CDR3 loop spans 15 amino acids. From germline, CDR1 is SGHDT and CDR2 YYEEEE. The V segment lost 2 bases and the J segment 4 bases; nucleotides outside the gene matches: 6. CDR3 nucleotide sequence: TGTGCCAGCAGCTTCACAGGGGCGCGAGGAAACACCATATATTTT. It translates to CASSFTGARGNTIYF.

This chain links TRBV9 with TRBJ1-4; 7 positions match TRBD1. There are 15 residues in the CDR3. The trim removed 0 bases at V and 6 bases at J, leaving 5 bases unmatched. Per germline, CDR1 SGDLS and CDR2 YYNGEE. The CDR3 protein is CASSVGGGPYEKLFF. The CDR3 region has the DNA TGTGCCAGCAGCGTAGGAGGGGGCCCGTATGAAAAACTGTTTTTT.

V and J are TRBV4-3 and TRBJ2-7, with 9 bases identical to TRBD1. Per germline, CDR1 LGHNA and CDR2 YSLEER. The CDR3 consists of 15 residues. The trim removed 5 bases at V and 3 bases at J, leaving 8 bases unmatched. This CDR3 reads CASSLNPDRGYEQYF. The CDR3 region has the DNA TGCGCCAGCAGCTTAAACCCGGACAGGGGCTACGAGCAGTACTTC.

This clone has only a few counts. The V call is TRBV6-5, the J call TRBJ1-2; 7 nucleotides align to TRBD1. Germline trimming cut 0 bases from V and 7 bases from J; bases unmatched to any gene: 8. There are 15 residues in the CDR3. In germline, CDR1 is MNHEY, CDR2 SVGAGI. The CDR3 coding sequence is TGTGCCAGCAGTTACTCTAGACAGGGAAGGGGTGGCTACACCTTC. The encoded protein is CASSYSRQGRGGYTF.

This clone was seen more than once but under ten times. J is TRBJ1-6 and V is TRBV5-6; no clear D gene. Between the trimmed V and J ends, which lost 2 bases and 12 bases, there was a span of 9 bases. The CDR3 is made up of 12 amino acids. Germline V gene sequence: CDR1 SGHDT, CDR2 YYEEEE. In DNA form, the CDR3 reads TGTGCCAGCAGCTTTACGGTAGGACCCCTCCACTTT. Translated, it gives CASSFTVGPLHF.

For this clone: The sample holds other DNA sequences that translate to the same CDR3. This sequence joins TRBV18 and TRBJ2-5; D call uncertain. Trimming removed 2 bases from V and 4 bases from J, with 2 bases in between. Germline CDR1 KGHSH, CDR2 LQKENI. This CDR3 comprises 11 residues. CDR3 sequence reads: CASSPGETQYF. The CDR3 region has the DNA TGTGCCAGCTCACCAGGAGAGACCCAGTACTTC.

The CDR3 nucleotides read TGTGCCAGCAGGGGAGCCTACGAGCAGTACTTC. Translated: CASRGAYEQYF. The gene calls are TRBV12-3 or TRBV12-4 and TRBJ2-7; perhaps TRBD2 as D (5 bases). V lost 6 bases and J 2 bases, leaving 5 bases between the germline ends. The CDR3 length is 11 residues.

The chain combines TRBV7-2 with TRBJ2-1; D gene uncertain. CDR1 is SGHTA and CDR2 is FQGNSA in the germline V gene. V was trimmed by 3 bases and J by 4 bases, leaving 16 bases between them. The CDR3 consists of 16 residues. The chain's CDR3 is CASSFMQSEPYNEQFF. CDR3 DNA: TGTGCCAGCAGCTTTATGCAGTCTGAACCTTACAATGAGCAGTTCTTC.

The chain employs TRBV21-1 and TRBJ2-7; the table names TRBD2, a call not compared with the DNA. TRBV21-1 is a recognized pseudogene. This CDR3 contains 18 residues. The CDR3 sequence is CASSKSWFYGGLPVRQYF. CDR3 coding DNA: TGTGCCAGCAGCAAATCGTGGTTTTATGGCGGGTTGCCTGTAAGGCAGTACTTC.

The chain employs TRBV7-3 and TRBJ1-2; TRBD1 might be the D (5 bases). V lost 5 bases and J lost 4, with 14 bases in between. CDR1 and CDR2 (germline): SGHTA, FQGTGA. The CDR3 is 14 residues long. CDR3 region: CASSPDRQSYGYTF. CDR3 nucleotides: TGTGCCAGCAGCCCCGATCGACAGAGCTATGGCTACACCTTC.

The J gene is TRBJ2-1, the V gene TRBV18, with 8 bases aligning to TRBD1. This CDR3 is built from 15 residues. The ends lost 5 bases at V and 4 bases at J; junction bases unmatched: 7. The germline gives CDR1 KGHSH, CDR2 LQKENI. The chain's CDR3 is CASSGAGQGYNEQFF. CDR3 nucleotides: TGTGCCAGCTCAGGGGCCGGACAGGGTTACAATGAGCAGTTCTTC.

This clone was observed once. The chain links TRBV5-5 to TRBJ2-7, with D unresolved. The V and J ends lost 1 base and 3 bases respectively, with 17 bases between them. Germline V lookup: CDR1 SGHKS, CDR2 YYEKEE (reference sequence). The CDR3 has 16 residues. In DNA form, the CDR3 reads TGTGCCAGCAGCTTGTTCAGTAGGCAGAATGGCTACGAGCAGTACTTC. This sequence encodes CASSLFSRQNGYEQYF.

CDR3 sequence (DNA): TGCAGCGCCGGGACAGGGGGCTACGAGCAGTACTTC. This sequence encodes CSAGTGGYEQYF. The V call is TRBV29-1, the J call TRBJ2-7, with TRBD1 matching over 11 bases. This CDR3 contains 12 residues. Germline CDR1 and CDR2: SQVTM and ANQGSEA. Germline trimming cut 7 bases from V and 3 bases from J; bases unmatched to any gene: 2.

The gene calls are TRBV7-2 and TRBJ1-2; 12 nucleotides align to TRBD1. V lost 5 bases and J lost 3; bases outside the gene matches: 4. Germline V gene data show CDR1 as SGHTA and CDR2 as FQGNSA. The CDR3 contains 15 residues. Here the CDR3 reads CASSKGQGADYGYTF. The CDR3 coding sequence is TGTGCCAGCAGCAAGGGACAGGGGGCGGACTATGGCTACACCTTC.

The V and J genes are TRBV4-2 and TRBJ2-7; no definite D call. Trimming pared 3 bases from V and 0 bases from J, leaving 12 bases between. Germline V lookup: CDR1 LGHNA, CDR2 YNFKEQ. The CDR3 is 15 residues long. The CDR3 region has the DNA TGTGCCAGCAGCCAGATCGCGGAGAGCTCCTACGAGCAGTACTTC. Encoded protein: CASSQIAESSYEQYF.

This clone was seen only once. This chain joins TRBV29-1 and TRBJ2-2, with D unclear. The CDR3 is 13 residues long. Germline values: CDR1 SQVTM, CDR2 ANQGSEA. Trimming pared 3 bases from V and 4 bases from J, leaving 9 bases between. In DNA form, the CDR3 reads TGCAGCGTTGATAGACAACGCACCGGGGAGCTGTTTTTT. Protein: CSVDRQRTGELFF.

Written as DNA, the CDR3 is TGTGCCAGCAGCGTTGGGACAGGTAGCACAGATACGCAGTATTTT. Amino acids: CASSVGTGSTDTQYF. The rearrangement uses TRBV11-3 and TRBJ2-3; TRBD1 matches at 8 bases. J lost 0 bases, V lost 5 bases, and 4 bases had no gene match. CDR1 and CDR2 (germline): SGHNT, YENEEA. The CDR3 extends over 15 amino acids.

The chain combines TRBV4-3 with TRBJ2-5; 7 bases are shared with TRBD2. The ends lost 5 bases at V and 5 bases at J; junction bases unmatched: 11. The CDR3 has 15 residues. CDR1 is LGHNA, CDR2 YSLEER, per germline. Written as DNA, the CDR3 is TGCGCCAGCAGCTGGGACTACTTTAAGACGGAGACCCAGTACTTC. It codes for CASSWDYFKTETQYF.

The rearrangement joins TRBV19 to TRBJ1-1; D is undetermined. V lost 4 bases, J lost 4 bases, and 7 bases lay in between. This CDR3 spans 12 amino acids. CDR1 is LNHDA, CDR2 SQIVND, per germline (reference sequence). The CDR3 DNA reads TGTGCCAGTAGTACCCTAGGCACTGAAGCTTTCTTT. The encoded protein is CASSTLGTEAFF.

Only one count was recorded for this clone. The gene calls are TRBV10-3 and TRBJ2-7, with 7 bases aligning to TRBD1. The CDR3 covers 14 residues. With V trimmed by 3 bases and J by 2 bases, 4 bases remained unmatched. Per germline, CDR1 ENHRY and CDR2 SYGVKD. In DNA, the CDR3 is TGTGCCATCAGTGAAGGGCAGGGGGCCTACGAGCAGTACTTC. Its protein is CAISEGQGAYEQYF.

CDR3 bases: TGTGCCAGCAGTTCCCACAGGGGACCCAACACTGAAGCTTTCTTT. Translation: CASSSHRGPNTEAFF. The chain combines TRBV2 with TRBJ1-1; 7 positions match TRBD1. The length of the CDR3 is 15 residues. From germline, CDR1 is SNHLY and CDR2 FYNNEI. V shed 5 bases and J 2 bases; nucleotides not matched to a gene: 8. The variable domain in full, with the rest retrieved from reference TRBV2 and TRBJ1-1, is EPEVTQTPSHQVTQMGQEVILRCVPISNHLYFYWYRQILGQKVEFLVSFYNNEISEKSEIFDDQFSVERPDGSNFTLKIRSTKLEDSAMYFCASSSHRGPNTEAFFGQGTRLTVV.

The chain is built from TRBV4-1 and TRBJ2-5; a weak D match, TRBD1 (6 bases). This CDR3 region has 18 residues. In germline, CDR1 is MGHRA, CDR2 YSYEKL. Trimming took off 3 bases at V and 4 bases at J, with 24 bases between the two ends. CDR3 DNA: TGCGCCAGCAGCCATATCTTGGGGGCGGACGCGAAGTCAGAGACCCAGTACTTC. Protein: CASSHILGADAKSETQYF.

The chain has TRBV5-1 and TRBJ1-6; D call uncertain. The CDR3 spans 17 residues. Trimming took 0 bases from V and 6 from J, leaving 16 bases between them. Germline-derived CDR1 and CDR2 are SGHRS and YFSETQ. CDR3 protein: CASSLGAWRGPNSPLHF. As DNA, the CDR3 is TGCGCCAGCAGCTTGGGTGCTTGGAGAGGGCCTAATTCACCCCTCCACTTT.

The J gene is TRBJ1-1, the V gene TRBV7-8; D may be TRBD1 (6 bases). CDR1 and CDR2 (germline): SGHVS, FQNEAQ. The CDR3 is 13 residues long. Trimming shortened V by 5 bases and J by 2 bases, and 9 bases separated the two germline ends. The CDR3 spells CASSAQGNTEAFF. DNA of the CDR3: TGTGCCAGCAGCGCACAGGGTAACACTGAAGCTTTCTTT.

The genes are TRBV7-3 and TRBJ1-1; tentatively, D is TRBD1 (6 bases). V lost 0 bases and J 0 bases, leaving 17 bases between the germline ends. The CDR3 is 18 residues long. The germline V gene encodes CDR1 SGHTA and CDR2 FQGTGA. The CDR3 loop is CASSLTGGGQGMNTEAFF. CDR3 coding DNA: TGTGCCAGCAGCTTAACGGGGGGCGGGCAGGGGATGAACACTGAAGCTTTCTTT.

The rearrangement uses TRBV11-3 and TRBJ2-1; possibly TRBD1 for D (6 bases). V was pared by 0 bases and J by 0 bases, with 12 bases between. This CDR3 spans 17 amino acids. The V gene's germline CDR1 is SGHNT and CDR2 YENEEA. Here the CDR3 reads CASSLEAGTFSYNEQFF. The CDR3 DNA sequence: TGTGCCAGCAGCTTAGAAGCCGGGACATTCTCCTACAATGAGCAGTTCTTC.

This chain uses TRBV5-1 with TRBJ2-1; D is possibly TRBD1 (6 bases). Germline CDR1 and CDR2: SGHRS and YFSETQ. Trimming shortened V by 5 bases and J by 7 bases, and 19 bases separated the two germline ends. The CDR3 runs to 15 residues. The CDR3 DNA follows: TGCGCCAGCAGTCAGCAGGGACACCCTGGGAATGAGCAGTTCTTC. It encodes CASSQQGHPGNEQFF. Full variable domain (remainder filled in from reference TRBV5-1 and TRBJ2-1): KAGVTQTPRYLIKTRGQQVTLSCSPISGHRSVSWYQQTPGQGLQFLFEYFSETQRNKGNFPGRFSGRQFSNSRSEMNVSTLELGDSALYLCASSQQGHPGNEQFFGPGTRLTVL.

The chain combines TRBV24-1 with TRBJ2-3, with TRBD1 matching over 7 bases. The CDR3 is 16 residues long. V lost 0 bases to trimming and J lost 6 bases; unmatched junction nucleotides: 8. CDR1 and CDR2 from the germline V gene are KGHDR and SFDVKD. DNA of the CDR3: TGTGCCACCAGTGATTTGGCGACAGGGAATATGGATACGCAGTATTTT. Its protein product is CATSDLATGNMDTQYF.